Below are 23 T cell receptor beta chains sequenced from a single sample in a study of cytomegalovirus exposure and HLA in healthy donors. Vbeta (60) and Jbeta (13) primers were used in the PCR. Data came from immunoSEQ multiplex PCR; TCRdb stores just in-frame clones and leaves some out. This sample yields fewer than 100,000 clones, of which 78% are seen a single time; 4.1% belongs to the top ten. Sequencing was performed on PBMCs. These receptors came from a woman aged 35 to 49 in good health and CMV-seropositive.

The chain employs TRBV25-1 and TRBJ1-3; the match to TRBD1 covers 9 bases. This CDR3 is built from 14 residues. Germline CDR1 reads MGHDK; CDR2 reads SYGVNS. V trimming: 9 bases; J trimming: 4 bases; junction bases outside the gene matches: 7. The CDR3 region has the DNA TGTGCCAGTCGTCGGACAGGGGACGGAAACACCATATATTTT. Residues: CASRRTGDGNTIYF.

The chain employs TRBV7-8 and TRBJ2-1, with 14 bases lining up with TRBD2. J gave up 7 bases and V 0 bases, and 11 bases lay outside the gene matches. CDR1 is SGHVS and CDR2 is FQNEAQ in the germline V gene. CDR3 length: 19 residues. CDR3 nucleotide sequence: TGTGCCAGCAGCTTAGCCCCAGCGACTAGCGGGAGGGCGGGTAATGAGCAGTTCTTC. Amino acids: CASSLAPATSGRAGNEQFF.

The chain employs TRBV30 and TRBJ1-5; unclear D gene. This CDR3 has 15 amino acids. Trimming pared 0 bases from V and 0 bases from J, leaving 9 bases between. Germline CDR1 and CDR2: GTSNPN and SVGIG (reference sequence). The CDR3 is CAWSVRPVSNQPQHF. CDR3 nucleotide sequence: TGTGCCTGGAGTGTACGTCCGGTTAGCAATCAGCCCCAGCATTTT. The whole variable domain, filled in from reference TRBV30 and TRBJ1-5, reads SQTIHQWPATLVQPVGSPLSLECTVEGTSNPNLYWYRQAAGRGLQLLFYSVGIGQISSEVPQNLSASRPQDRQFILSSKKLLLSDSGFYLCAWSVRPVSNQPQHFGDGTRLSIL.

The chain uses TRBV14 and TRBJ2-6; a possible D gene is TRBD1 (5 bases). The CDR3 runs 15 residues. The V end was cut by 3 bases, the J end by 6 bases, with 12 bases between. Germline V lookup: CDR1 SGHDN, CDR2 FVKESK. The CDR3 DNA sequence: TGTGCCAGCAGCCACCGCGACAGAATGGCCAACGTCCTGACTTTC. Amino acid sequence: CASSHRDRMANVLTF.

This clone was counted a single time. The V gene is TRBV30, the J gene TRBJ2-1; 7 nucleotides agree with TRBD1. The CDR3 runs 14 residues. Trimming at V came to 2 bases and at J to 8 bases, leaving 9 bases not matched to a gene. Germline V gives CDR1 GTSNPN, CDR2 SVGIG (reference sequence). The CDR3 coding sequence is TGTGCCTGGAGTCGAGGGGGCCGTGGTGATGAGCAGTTCTTC. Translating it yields CAWSRGGRGDEQFF.

The CDR3 region is CASTTPGRGHEQYF. The DNA of the CDR3 is TGTGCCAGCACCACCCCGGGTAGAGGTCACGAGCAGTACTTC. This chain joins TRBV7-2 and TRBJ2-7; D unclear. Germline lookup yields CDR1 SGHTA and CDR2 FQGNSA. The CDR3 runs to 14 residues. The V end lost 7 bases, the J end lost 5 bases, and 18 bases lay between the germline ends.

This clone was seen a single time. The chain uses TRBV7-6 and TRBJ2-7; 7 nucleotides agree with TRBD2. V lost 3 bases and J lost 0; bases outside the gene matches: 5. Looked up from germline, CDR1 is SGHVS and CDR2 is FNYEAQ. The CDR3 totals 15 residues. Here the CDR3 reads CASSLSGITSYEQYF. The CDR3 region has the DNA TGTGCCAGCAGCTTGAGCGGGATCACCTCCTACGAGCAGTACTTC.

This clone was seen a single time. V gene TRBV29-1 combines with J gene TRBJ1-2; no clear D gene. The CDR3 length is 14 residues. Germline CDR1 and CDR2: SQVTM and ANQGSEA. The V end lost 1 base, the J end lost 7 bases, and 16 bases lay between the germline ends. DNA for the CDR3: TGCAGCGTTGAAGGTATAGAGGGAGTTGGTGGCTACACCTTC. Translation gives CSVEGIEGVGGYTF.

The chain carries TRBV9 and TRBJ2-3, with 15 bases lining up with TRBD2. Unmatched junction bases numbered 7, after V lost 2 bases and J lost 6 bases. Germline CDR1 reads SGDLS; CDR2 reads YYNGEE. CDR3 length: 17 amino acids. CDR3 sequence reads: CASSVGLAGGSWDTQYF. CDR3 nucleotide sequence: TGTGCCAGCAGCGTCGGACTAGCGGGAGGGAGTTGGGATACGCAGTATTTT.

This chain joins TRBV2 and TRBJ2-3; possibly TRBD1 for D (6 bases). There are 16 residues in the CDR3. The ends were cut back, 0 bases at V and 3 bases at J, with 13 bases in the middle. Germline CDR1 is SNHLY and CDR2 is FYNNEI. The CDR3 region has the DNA TGTGCCAGCAGTGAAGCCTGGGGGCTACTGACAGATACGCAGTATTTT. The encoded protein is CASSEAWGLLTDTQYF.

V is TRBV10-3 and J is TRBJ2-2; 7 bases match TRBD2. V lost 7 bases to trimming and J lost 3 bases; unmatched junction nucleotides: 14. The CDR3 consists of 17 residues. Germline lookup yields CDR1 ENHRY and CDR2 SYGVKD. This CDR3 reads CAINRGGGSPDTGELFF. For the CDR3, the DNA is TGTGCCATCAATCGCGGAGGCGGGAGTCCTGACACCGGGGAGCTGTTTTTT.

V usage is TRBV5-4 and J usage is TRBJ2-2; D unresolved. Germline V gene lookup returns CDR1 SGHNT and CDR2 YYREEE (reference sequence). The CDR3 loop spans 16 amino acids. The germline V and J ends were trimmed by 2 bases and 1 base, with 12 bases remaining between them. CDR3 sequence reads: CASSFSAAQNTGELFF. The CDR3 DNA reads TGTGCCAGCAGCTTTAGTGCAGCGCAGAACACCGGGGAGCTGTTTTTT.

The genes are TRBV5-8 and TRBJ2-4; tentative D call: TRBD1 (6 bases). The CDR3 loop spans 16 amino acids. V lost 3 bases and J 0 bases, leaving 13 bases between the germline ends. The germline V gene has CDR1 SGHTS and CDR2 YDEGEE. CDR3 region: CASSSGQFLAKNIQYF. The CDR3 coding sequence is TGTGCCAGCAGCTCCGGACAGTTTCTAGCCAAAAACATTCAGTACTTC.

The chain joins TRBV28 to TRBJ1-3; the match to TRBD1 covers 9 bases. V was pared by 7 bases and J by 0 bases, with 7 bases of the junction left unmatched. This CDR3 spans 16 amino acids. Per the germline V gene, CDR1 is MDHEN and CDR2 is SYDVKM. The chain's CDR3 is CASTTDRGSSGNTIYF. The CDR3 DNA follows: TGTGCCAGCACTACTGACAGGGGGAGCTCTGGAAACACCATATATTTT.

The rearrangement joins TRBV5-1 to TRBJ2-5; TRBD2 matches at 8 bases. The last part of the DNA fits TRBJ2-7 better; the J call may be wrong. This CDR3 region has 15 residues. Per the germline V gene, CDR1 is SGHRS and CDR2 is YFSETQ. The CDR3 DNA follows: TGCGCCAGCAGCTTGCCCGGGACTAGAGCCTACGAGCAGTACTTC. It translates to CASSLPGTRAYEQYF.

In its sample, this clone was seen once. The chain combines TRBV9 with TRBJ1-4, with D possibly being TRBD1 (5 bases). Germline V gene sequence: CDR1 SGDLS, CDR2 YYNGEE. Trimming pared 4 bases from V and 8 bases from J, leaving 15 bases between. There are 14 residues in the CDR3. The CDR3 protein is CASSQGEDREKLFF. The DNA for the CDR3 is TGTGCCAGCAGCCAAGGGGAGGATCGGGAAAAACTGTTTTTT.

The CDR3 nucleotides read TGTGCCAGCAGCGCCAACTACAATCAGCCCCAGCATTTT. The encoded protein is CASSANYNQPQHF. This chain joins TRBV9 and TRBJ1-5; D gene unclear. V lost 3 bases and J 3 bases, leaving 7 bases between the germline ends. Germline CDR1 and CDR2: SGDLS and YYNGEE. The CDR3 has 13 amino acids. Full variable domain (remainder filled in from reference TRBV9 and TRBJ1-5): DSGVTQTPKHLITATGQRVTLRCSPRSGDLSVYWYQQSLDQGLQFLIQYYNGEERAKGNILERFSAQQFPDLHSELNLSSLELGDSALYFCASSANYNQPQHFGDGTRLSIL.

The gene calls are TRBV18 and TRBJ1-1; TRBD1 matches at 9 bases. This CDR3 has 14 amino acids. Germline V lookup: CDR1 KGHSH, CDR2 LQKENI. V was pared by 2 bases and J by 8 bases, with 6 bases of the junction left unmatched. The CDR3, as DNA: TGTGCCAGCTCACCAGAAACAGGGGGCACCGAAGCTTTCTTT. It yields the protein CASSPETGGTEAFF.

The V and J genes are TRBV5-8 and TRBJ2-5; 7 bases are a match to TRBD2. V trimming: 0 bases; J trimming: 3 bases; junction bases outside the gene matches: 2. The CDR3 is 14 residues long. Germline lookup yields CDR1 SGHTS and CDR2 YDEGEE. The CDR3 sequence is CASSLGGGEETQYF. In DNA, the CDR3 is TGTGCCAGCAGCTTGGGGGGGGGAGAAGAGACCCAGTACTTC.

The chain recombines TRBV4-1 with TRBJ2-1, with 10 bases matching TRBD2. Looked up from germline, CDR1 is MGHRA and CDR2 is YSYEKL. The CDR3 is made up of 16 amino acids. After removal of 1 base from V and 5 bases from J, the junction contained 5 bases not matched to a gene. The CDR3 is CASSQVTSGTHNEQFF. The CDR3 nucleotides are TGCGCCAGCAGCCAAGTCACTAGCGGGACCCACAATGAGCAGTTCTTC.

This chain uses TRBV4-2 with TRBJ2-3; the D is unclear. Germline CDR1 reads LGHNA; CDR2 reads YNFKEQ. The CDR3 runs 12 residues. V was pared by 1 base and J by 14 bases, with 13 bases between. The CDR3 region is CASSQVSTQRYF. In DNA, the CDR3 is TGTGCCAGCAGCCAAGTATCGACTCAGAGGTATTTT.

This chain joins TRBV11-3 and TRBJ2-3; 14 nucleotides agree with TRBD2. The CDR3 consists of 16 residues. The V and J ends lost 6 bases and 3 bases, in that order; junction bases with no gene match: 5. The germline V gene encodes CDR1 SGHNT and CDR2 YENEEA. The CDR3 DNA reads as TGTGCCAGCAGACGGGGACTAGCGGGAGAAACAGATACGCAGTATTTT. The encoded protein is CASRRGLAGETDTQYF.

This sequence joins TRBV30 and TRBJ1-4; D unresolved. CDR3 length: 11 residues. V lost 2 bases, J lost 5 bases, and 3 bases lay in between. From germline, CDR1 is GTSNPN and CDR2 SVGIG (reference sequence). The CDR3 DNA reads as TGTGCCTGGAGTCAGAATGAAAAACTGTTTTTT. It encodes CAWSQNEKLFF.